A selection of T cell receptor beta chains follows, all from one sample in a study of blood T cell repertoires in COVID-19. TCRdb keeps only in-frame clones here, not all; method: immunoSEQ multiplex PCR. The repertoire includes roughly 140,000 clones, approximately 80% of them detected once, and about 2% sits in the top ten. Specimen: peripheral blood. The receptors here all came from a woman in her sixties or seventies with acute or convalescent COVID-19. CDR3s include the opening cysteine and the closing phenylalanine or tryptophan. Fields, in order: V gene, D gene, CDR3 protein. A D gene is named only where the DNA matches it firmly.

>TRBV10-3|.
CAIRPTGEEKLFF
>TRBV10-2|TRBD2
CASSVTSGRAGEQFF
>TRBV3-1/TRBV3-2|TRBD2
CASSHRGLALYEQYF
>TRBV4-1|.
CARSQGGEETQYF
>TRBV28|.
CASSGGGWVTDTQYF
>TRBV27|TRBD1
CASRDSPNTEAFF
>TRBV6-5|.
CASSLSGTTYEQYF
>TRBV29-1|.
CSVEGMDGKTQYF
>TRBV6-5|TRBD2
CATSAGVSYNEQFF
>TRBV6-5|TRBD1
CASSLDRGSGAFF
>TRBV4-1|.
CASSQAPLPLHQFF
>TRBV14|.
CASNQVIEGTQYF
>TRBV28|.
CASRTGGETQYF
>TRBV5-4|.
CASSAGHLTGELFF
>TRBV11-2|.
CASSSPHEFTTF
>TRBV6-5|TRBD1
CASRSSGQRISEQYF
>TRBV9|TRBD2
CASSTGLAYNEQFF
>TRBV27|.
CASSFTPTHEQYF
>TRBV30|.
CAWSVRGFSSGNTIYF
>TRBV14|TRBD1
CASSPPGTVKETQYF
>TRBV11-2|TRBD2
CASSQGLAGIYEQYF
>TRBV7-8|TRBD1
CASSLRTGAGSEKLFF
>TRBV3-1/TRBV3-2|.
CASSHGGGAPRSPLHF
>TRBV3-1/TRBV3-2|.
CASSQRGGARRGEQFF
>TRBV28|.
CASSLFGESKNTIYF
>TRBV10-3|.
CAISEDRTTGEQFF
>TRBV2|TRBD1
CASSLTGTGGLPNEKLFF
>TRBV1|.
CTSSQEPRGENTGELFF
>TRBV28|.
CASSLFGRRGTEAFF
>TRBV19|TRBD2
CASSIDGLAGSNEQFF
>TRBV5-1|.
CASSYGSKSTEAFF
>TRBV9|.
CASSVDSSYNSPLHF
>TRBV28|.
CASNTGKNTGELFF
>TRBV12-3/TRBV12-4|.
CASSGTRNSPLHF
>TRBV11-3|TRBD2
CASSLASGVYEQYF
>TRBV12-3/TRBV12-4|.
CASSPQGNTIYF